These 18 T cell receptor beta chains were all obtained from the same sample, sequenced in a study of shared clonotypes between healthy human individuals. Sequencing used immunoSEQ multiplex PCR; TCRdb keeps in-frame clones, though not all of them. The data hold a few hundred thousand clones, with 74% observed a single time. The source material was memory CD4+ T cells sorted from blood. Subset: CD45RA-negative fraction. The source of these receptors is a man aged 25 to 40 in good health.

The V gene is TRBV7-9, the J gene TRBJ1-4; TRBD1 is a possible D gene (5 bases). Trimming cost V 1 base and J 8 bases, with 14 bases left between them. The CDR3 is 15 residues long. Germline CDR1 is SEHNR and CDR2 is FQNEAQ (reference sequence). The CDR3 spells CASSLGRGFGEKLFF. In DNA form, the CDR3 reads TGTGCCAGCAGCTTAGGACGGGGGTTCGGCGAAAAACTGTTTTTT.

This chain joins TRBV10-2 and TRBJ2-5; 7 bases line up with TRBD1. The ends lost 4 bases at V and 6 bases at J; junction bases unmatched: 5. In germline, CDR1 is WSHSY, CDR2 SAAADI. This CDR3 comprises 13 residues. The CDR3 region is CASSGVQGKTQYF. DNA for the CDR3: TGCGCCAGCAGTGGGGTACAGGGGAAGACCCAGTACTTC.

The chain has TRBV28 and TRBJ1-5, with a possible D match to TRBD1 (6 bases). V shed 2 bases and J shed 7 bases, with 12 bases lying between them. CDR1 is MDHEN, CDR2 SYDVKM, per germline. The CDR3 has 14 residues. CDR3 residues: CASSLGGAGQPQHF. In nucleotides, the CDR3 is TGTGCCAGCAGTTTAGGGGGGGCCGGACAGCCCCAGCATTTT.

The chain employs TRBV11-2 and TRBJ2-7; either TRBD1 or TRBD2 may fit D (5 bases each). There are 14 residues in the CDR3. CDR1 is SGHAT and CDR2 is FQNNGV in the germline V gene. V was pared by 5 bases and J by 7 bases, with 18 bases between. As DNA, the CDR3 is TGTGCCAGCAGCCATGGGGCAGGGACGAGGGAGCAGTACTTC. It is translated as CASSHGAGTREQYF.

This clone turned up a few times. The J gene is TRBJ1-5, the V gene TRBV19, with D tentatively TRBD1 (5 bases). V dropped 3 bases and J dropped 6 bases, with 9 bases sitting between them. Germline V gene data show CDR1 as LNHDA and CDR2 as SQIVND (reference sequence). This CDR3 is built from 13 residues. The CDR3: CASSIPRAQPQHF. The CDR3 nucleotides are TGTGCCAGTAGTATTCCCAGGGCTCAGCCCCAGCATTTT.

This clone came up once. This chain uses TRBV7-7 with TRBJ2-1; 11 nucleotides match TRBD1. Germline CDR1 SSHAT, CDR2 FNYEAQ (reference sequence). The CDR3 runs to 14 residues. V dropped 5 bases and J dropped 6; count of bases not matched to a gene: 3. In nucleotides, the CDR3 is TGTGCCAGCAGCCCGGACAGGGGGCTCAATGAGCAGTTCTTC. Translation gives CASSPDRGLNEQFF.

The chain recombines TRBV7-2 with TRBJ2-1, with D perhaps being TRBD1 or TRBD2 (6 bases each). This CDR3 has 15 residues. Deletions cut 1 base from V and 6 bases from J, with 13 bases between. Germline CDR1 reads SGHTA; CDR2 reads FQGNSA. The CDR3 sequence is CASSLEGGHFNEQFF. CDR3 DNA sequence: TGTGCCAGCAGCTTAGAGGGGGGACACTTCAATGAGCAGTTCTTC.

V usage is TRBV2 and J usage is TRBJ1-5; possibly TRBD1 for D (6 bases). The CDR3 sequence is 13 residues long. From germline, CDR1 is SNHLY and CDR2 FYNNEI. The V end was cut by 3 bases, the J end by 6 bases, with 9 bases between. The chain's CDR3 is CASSDQGSQPQHF. CDR3 DNA: TGTGCCAGCAGTGATCAGGGGAGTCAGCCCCAGCATTTT.

V gene TRBV29-1 combines with J gene TRBJ2-1, with 16 bases lining up with TRBD2. V dropped 3 bases and J dropped 7; count of bases not matched to a gene: 6. The germline CDR1 and CDR2 sequences are SQVTM and ANQGSEA. There are 16 residues in the CDR3. CDR3 region: CSVEGTSGRAENEQFF. CDR3 coding DNA: TGCAGCGTTGAGGGGACTAGCGGGAGGGCCGAGAATGAGCAGTTCTTC.

This sequence joins TRBV18 and TRBJ2-1, with D possibly matching TRBD2 (6 bases). Trimming cost V 1 base and J 9 bases, with 10 bases left between them. Per the germline V gene, CDR1 is KGHSH and CDR2 is LQKENI. The CDR3 is 13 residues long. CDR3 region: CASSPLAGTEQFF. CDR3 in DNA: TGTGCCAGCTCACCACTTGCGGGAACTGAGCAGTTCTTC.

The gene calls are TRBV4-3 and TRBJ2-5, with TRBD2 as a possible D gene (5 bases). The CDR3 is 15 amino acids. Germline CDR1 reads LGHNA; CDR2 reads YSLEER. Trimming took 5 bases from V and 2 from J, leaving 15 bases between them. The CDR3 protein is CASSTIRGLQETQYF. The CDR3 DNA reads TGCGCCAGCAGCACCATTCGGGGATTACAAGAGACCCAGTACTTC.

This rearrangement joins TRBV10-3 to TRBJ2-1; a possible D gene is TRBD2 (6 bases). The length of the CDR3 is 18 residues. Germline values: CDR1 ENHRY, CDR2 SYGVKD. The V and J ends lost 5 bases and 1 base respectively, with 21 bases between them. The DNA for the CDR3 is TGTGCCATCAGTAATGGCGGGGAAGAGGGAAGGTCCTACAATGAGCAGTTCTTC. Protein product: CAISNGGEEGRSYNEQFF.

This clone was counted many times. The V call is TRBV28, the J call TRBJ2-5, with D perhaps assigned TRBD1 or TRBD2 (7 bases each). The CDR3 extends over 17 amino acids. The V and J ends lost 6 bases and 2 bases respectively, with 22 bases between them. CDR1 and CDR2 from the germline V gene are MDHEN and SYDVKM. This CDR3 is CASSQTPGRGGQETQYF. The CDR3, as DNA: TGTGCCAGCAGCCAAACCCCGGGCAGGGGGGGTCAAGAGACCCAGTACTTC.

This sequence joins TRBV5-4 and TRBJ2-4, with 9 bases aligning to TRBD1. V trimming: 3 bases; J trimming: 7 bases; junction bases outside the gene matches: 5. Germline V gives CDR1 SGHNT, CDR2 YYREEE (reference sequence). The CDR3 runs to 14 residues. CDR3 residues: CASSSGQGGNIQYF. Written as DNA, the CDR3 is TGTGCCAGCAGCTCGGGACAGGGCGGCAACATTCAGTACTTC.

This sequence joins TRBV11-2 and TRBJ2-7; TRBD2 matches at 9 bases. V dropped 1 base and J dropped 2; count of bases not matched to a gene: 6. Germline CDR1 SGHAT, CDR2 FQNNGV. The CDR3 extends over 16 amino acids. CDR3 bases: TGTGCCAGCAGCTTAGCGGGCGGGAGGGCCGCCTACGAGCAGTACTTC. Translation gives CASSLAGGRAAYEQYF.

The V and J genes are TRBV19 and TRBJ1-5; 10 bases map to TRBD1. With V trimmed by 8 bases and J by 6 bases, 10 bases remained unmatched. Germline CDR1 and CDR2: LNHDA and SQIVND (reference sequence). The CDR3 runs 15 residues. The CDR3: CASWPGDRGGQPQHF. The CDR3 bases are TGTGCCAGTTGGCCTGGGGACAGGGGAGGTCAGCCCCAGCATTTT.

This clone was seen a few times. The genes are TRBV15 and TRBJ1-5; D gene uncertain. This CDR3 is built from 15 residues. The V and J ends lost 6 bases and 4 bases respectively, with 16 bases between them. The germline gives CDR1 LNHNV, CDR2 YYDKDF (reference sequence). CDR3 sequence (DNA): TGTGCCACCAGGGGCCTGGGTGACCGAAATCAGCCCCAGCATTTT. The encoded protein is CATRGLGDRNQPQHF.

As DNA, the CDR3 is TGTGCCAGCAGCTTAGACAGGGTTGTCGAGGGCTACACCTTC. Protein: CASSLDRVVEGYTF. The chain links TRBV11-2 to TRBJ1-2; a weak D match, TRBD1 (5 bases). Germline CDR1 is SGHAT and CDR2 is FQNNGV. The CDR3 extends over 14 amino acids. The V end was cut by 0 bases, the J end by 8 bases, with 13 bases between.